These T cell receptor beta chains were read from a single sample in a study of neurological immune-mediated disorders. TCRdb re-called the 5' RACE reads through MiXCR, storing one row per CDR3 protein. The sample carries about 23,000 distinct CDR3 sequences, about 12% recorded once. Sequencing was performed on PBMCs. These receptors were collected from a woman aged 55 to 70 with HTLV-1-associated myelopathy (HAM/TSP). CDR3s leave out the opening cysteine and the closing phenylalanine or tryptophan. The order of the fields is V gene, CDR3 length, CDR3 protein.

V gene: TRBV5-1
CDR3 length: 13
CDR3 protein: ASSLAAGKYTEAF

V gene: TRBV7-9
CDR3 length: 12
CDR3 protein: AGKGGVGTDTQY

V gene: TRBV20-1
CDR3 length: 12
CDR3 protein: SATSTGGLWGYT

V gene: TRBV18
CDR3 length: 14
CDR3 protein: ASSPARYFGEDTQY

V gene: TRBV20-1
CDR3 length: 13
CDR3 protein: SAREPGQGGEKLF

V gene: TRBV5-1
CDR3 length: 13
CDR3 protein: ASSLSGDTPSPLH

V gene: TRBV19
CDR3 length: 11
CDR3 protein: ASRTGQGFGYT

V gene: TRBV2
CDR3 length: 11
CDR3 protein: ASSEMGYNEQF

V gene: TRBV7-9
CDR3 length: 12
CDR3 protein: ASSPTGGKETQY

V gene: TRBV29-1
CDR3 length: 12
CDR3 protein: SVIAGGIGGEQF

V gene: TRBV10-3
CDR3 length: 14
CDR3 protein: AISDGVGTSYNEQF

V gene: TRBV20-1
CDR3 length: 13
CDR3 protein: SARTLGTGDSPLH